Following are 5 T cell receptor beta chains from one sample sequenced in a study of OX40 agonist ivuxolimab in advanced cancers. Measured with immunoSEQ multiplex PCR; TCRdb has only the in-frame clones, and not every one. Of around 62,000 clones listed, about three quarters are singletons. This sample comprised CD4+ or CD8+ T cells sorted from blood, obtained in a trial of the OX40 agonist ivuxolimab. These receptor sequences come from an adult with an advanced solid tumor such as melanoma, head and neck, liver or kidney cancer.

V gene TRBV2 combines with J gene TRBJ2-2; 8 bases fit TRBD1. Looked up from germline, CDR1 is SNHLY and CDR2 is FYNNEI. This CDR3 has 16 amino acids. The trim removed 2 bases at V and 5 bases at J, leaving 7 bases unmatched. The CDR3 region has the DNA TGTGCCAGCAGTGAAAGGGCAGGGGGCTGGACCGGGGAGCTGTTTTTT. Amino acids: CASSERAGGWTGELFF.

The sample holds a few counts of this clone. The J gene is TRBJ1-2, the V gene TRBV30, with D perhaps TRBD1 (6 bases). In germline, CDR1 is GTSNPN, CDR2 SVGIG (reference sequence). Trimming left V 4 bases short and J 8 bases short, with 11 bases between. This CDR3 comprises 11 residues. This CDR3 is CAWMRGVGYTF. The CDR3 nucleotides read TGTGCCTGGATGAGGGGGGTGGGCTACACCTTC.

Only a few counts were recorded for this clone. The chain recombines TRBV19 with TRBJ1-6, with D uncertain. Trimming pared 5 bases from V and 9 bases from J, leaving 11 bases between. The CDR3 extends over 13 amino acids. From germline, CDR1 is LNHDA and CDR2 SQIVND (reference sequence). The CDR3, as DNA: TGTGCCAGTAGTGAACAACAGAGTTCACCCCTCCACTTT. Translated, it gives CASSEQQSSPLHF.

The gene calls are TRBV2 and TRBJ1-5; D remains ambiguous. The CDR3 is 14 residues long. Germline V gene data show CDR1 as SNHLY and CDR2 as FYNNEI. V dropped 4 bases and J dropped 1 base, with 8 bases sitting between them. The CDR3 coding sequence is TGTGCCAGCAGTGGGGTGGTGAGCAATCAGCCCCAGCATTTT. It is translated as CASSGVVSNQPQHF.

CDR3 DNA sequence: TGTGCCACCTCGAGTTCAGCGGATAGCACAGATACGCAGTATTTT. This sequence encodes CATSSSADSTDTQYF. The chain links TRBV6-6 to TRBJ2-3, with TRBD2 as a possible D gene (5 bases). The CDR3 extends over 15 amino acids. Germline CDR1 MNHNY, CDR2 SVGAGI (reference sequence). The V gene lost 10 bases and the J gene lost 0 bases, with 17 bases spanning the gap.